This TCR beta chain comes out of a study of T-cell reconstitution after alpha-beta-depleted transplantation in children. This clonotype has only a few counts. Researchers prepared the TCRbeta library using unique molecular identifiers, the study reports. TCRdb passed the PCR reads through MiXCR, listing each CDR3 protein once. The data hold hundreds of thousands of distinct CDR3 sequences, with 16% observed a single time. The specimen was PBMCs from the stem cell graft donor, collected from the stem cell graft. The receptor was isolated from a human donor who donated a stem cell graft to a child with acute myeloid leukemia.

The CDR3 region is CASSQDRSNTEAFF. CDR3 DNA: TGCGCCAGCAGCCAAGATCGGTCGAACACTGAAGCTTTCTTT. The V gene is TRBV4-3, the J gene TRBJ1-1; the D is unclear. Germline CDR1 is LGHNA and CDR2 is YSLEER. The CDR3 has 14 amino acids. The ends were cut back, 0 bases at V and 1 base at J, with 6 bases in the middle.